These T cell receptor beta chains were read from a single sample in a study of T cell repertoires in aging, cancer and after chemotherapy. TCRdb called the multiplex PCR reads again in MiXCR, with one record for every CDR3 protein. Of about 8,000 distinct CDR3 sequences listed, roughly 32% are singletons. Sequencing was carried out using blood. The receptors were gathered from a human donor in good health. Each CDR3 is given with its conserved first and last residue. The D gene is left open where the match is weak. Rows give clone size only sometimes, using once, few, many, or a class for an expanded clone.

d_gene: NA; abundance: NA; j_gene: TRBJ1-3; v_gene: TRBV6-2/TRBV6-3; CDR3nt: TGTGCCAGCGGCGAGCAAACTCAAGGAAACACCATATATTTT; CDR3aa: CASGEQTQGNTIYF
d_gene: TRBD1; abundance: medium-sized; j_gene: TRBJ2-3; v_gene: TRBV29-1; CDR3nt: TGCAGCGAGGGACAGGGGGCCACAGATACGCAGTATTTT; CDR3aa: CSEGQGATDTQYF
d_gene: TRBD1; abundance: NA; j_gene: TRBJ1-3; v_gene: TRBV7-2; CDR3nt: TGTGCCAGCAGCTTAAGATGGGACAGGGTTGTAACTGGAAACACCATATATTTT; CDR3aa: CASSLRWDRVVTGNTIYF
d_gene: NA; abundance: NA; j_gene: TRBJ1-2; v_gene: TRBV10-3; CDR3nt: TGTGCCATCAGTGAGTCGAGCTGGGAGGAGGAGGGCTACACCTTC; CDR3aa: CAISESSWEEEGYTF
d_gene: TRBD1; abundance: NA; j_gene: TRBJ2-1; v_gene: TRBV19; CDR3nt: TGTGCCACCGACAGGGGGTCCTACAATGAGCAGTTCTTC; CDR3aa: CATDRGSYNEQFF
d_gene: NA; abundance: few; j_gene: TRBJ1-2; v_gene: TRBV18; CDR3nt: TGTGCCAGCTCACCAGACAGGTCCAGCGGCTACACCTTC; CDR3aa: CASSPDRSSGYTF
d_gene: TRBD1; abundance: NA; j_gene: TRBJ2-3; v_gene: TRBV7-2; CDR3nt: TGTGCCAGCAGCTTATCGAGGGGGCGGGGCACAGATACGCAGTATTTT; CDR3aa: CASSLSRGRGTDTQYF
d_gene: NA; abundance: NA; j_gene: TRBJ1-4; v_gene: TRBV30; CDR3nt: TGTGCCTGGAGTTCCGTACTATCTACCGAAAAACTGTTTTTT; CDR3aa: CAWSSVLSTEKLFF
d_gene: NA; abundance: few; j_gene: TRBJ2-6; v_gene: TRBV4-2; CDR3nt: TGTGCCAGCAGCCAAGGGGACGGCCTCTCTGGGGCCAACGTCCTGACTTTC; CDR3aa: CASSQGDGLSGANVLTF
d_gene: TRBD2; abundance: few; j_gene: TRBJ2-1; v_gene: TRBV19; CDR3nt: TGTGCCAGTAGTACAACCCGTCTAGCGGGGGGGCGGAATGAGCAGTTCTTC; CDR3aa: CASSTTRLAGGRNEQFF
d_gene: NA; abundance: NA; j_gene: TRBJ1-2; v_gene: TRBV12-3/TRBV12-4; CDR3nt: TGTGCCAGCAGCCCTATTTTCGATGGCTACACCTTC; CDR3aa: CASSPIFDGYTF